One sample yielded the 9 T cell receptor beta chains listed below, sequenced in a study of somatic mutations in cytotoxic T cells in rheumatoid arthritis. This table comes from immunoSEQ multiplex PCR, and its TCRdb copy is limited to in-frame clones, with some not included. The sample yields tens of thousands of clones, 70% to 90% seen once. Sequencing input: CD8+ T cells sorted from blood. The receptors come from an adult with rheumatoid arthritis.

The V gene is TRBV28, the J gene TRBJ2-1; D gene uncertain. The length of the CDR3 is 14 residues. V was trimmed by 6 bases and J by 6 bases, leaving 15 bases between them. Germline lookup yields CDR1 MDHEN and CDR2 SYDVKM. The CDR3: CASSHTPPANEQFF. The CDR3 DNA reads as TGTGCCAGCAGCCACACCCCCCCCGCCAATGAGCAGTTCTTC. Drawing the rest from reference TRBV28 and TRBJ2-1, the complete variable domain is DVKVTQSSRYLVKRTGEKVFLECVQDMDHENMFWYRQDPGLGLRLIYFSYDVKMKEKGDIPEGYSVSREKKERFSLILESASTNQTSMYLCASSHTPPANEQFFGPGTRLTVL.

J is TRBJ1-1 and V is TRBV7-9, with 10 bases fitting TRBD1. In germline, CDR1 is SEHNR, CDR2 FQNEAQ (reference sequence). V lost 1 base, J lost 3 bases, and 2 bases stayed unmatched. This CDR3 region has 15 residues. CDR3 sequence: CASSLGQGAYTEAFF. CDR3 DNA sequence: TGTGCCAGCAGCTTAGGACAGGGGGCCTACACTGAAGCTTTCTTT.

This rearrangement joins TRBV9 to TRBJ2-7; D is unresolved. The CDR3 is 14 amino acids. Trimming shortened V by 0 bases and J by 2 bases, and 9 bases separated the two germline ends. CDR1 is SGDLS and CDR2 is YYNGEE in the germline V gene. CDR3 amino acids: CASSVEGRAYEQYF. CDR3 coding DNA: TGTGCCAGCAGCGTAGAAGGAAGGGCCTACGAGCAGTACTTC.

This clone was observed a handful of times. The J gene is TRBJ2-7, the V gene TRBV6-5, with 12 bases aligning to TRBD2. The junction had 7 bases not matched to a gene; V was cut back by 5 bases and J by 5 bases. The CDR3 is 15 residues long. Looked up from germline, CDR1 is MNHEY and CDR2 is SVGAGI. In DNA, the CDR3 is TGTGCCAGCAGTAATCTAGCGGGGGGGCGGAACGAGCAGTACTTC. Its translation is CASSNLAGGRNEQYF.

The sample holds a few counts of this clone. The chain has TRBV7-9 and TRBJ2-1; 11 nucleotides align to TRBD2. Germline trimming cut 5 bases from V and 9 bases from J; bases unmatched to any gene: 18. The germline CDR1 and CDR2 sequences are SEHNR and FQNEAQ (reference sequence). The CDR3 contains 18 residues. The CDR3 coding sequence is TGTGCCAGCAGCCCTCTCCCCGGGACTAGCGGTACCGGGGGTGAGCAGTTCTTC. Amino acid sequence: CASSPLPGTSGTGGEQFF.

The chain combines TRBV11-2 with TRBJ1-2; the match to TRBD1 covers 9 bases. Germline CDR1 SGHAT, CDR2 FQNNGV. J was trimmed by 8 bases and V by 4 bases; bases with no gene match: 8. The length of the CDR3 is 14 residues. CDR3 bases: TGTGCCAGCAGCTATGGGACAGGGAAGATGGGCTACACCTTC. Amino acids: CASSYGTGKMGYTF.

V and J are TRBV15 and TRBJ2-7; D gene unclear. Per germline, CDR1 LNHNV and CDR2 YYDKDF (reference sequence). Trimming took off 5 bases at V and 3 bases at J, with 11 bases between the two ends. This CDR3 spans 13 amino acids. CDR3 coding DNA: TGTGCCACCAGCCCCAGGACGGACTACGAGCAGTACTTC. It yields the protein CATSPRTDYEQYF.

The chain recombines TRBV4-3 with TRBJ2-3; D unclear. Deletions cut 0 bases from V and 0 bases from J, with 10 bases between. This CDR3 region has 16 residues. In germline, CDR1 is LGHNA, CDR2 YSLEER. For the CDR3, the DNA is TGCGCCAGCAGCCAAGATCGCGGAGCCAGCACAGATACGCAGTATTTT. Its translation is CASSQDRGASTDTQYF.

The chain has TRBV29-1 and TRBJ1-2; no firm D call. Germline assignment: CDR1 SQVTM and CDR2 ANQGSEA. Between the trimmed V and J ends, which lost 7 bases and 2 bases, there was a span of 8 bases. This CDR3 is 11 amino acids long. This CDR3 is CSGTDNYGYTF. DNA for the CDR3: TGCAGCGGGACGGACAACTATGGCTACACCTTC. Using reference TRBV29-1 and TRBJ1-2 for the parts outside the CDR3, the full variable domain is SAVISQKPSRDICQRGTSLTIQCQVDSQVTMMFWYRQQPGQSLTLIATANQGSEATYESGFVIDKFPISRPNLTFSTLTVSNMSPEDSSIYLCSGTDNYGYTFGSGTRLTVV.